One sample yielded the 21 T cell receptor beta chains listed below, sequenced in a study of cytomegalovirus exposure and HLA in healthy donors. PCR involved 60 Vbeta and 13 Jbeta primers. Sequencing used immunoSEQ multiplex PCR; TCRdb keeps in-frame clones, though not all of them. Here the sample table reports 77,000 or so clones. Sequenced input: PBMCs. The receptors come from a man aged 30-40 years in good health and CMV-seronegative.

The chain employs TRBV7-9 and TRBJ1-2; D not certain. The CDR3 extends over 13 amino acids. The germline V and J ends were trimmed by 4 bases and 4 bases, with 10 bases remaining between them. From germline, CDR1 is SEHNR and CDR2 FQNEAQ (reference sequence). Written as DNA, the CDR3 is TGTGCCAGCAGCTCCCCCCGGGGCTATGGCTACACCTTC. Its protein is CASSSPRGYGYTF.

The CDR3 sequence: CSARQGPYEQYF. CDR3 in DNA: TGCAGCGCTAGACAGGGTCCCTACGAGCAGTACTTC. The genes are TRBV29-1 and TRBJ2-7; 7 bases fit TRBD1. The CDR3 extends over 12 amino acids. Germline V gene lookup returns CDR1 SQVTM and CDR2 ANQGSEA. J was trimmed by 2 bases and V by 7 bases; bases with no gene match: 5.

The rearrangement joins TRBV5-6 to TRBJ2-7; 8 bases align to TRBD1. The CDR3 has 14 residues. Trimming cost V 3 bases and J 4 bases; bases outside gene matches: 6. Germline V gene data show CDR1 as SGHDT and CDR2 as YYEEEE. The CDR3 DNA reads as TGTGCCAGCAGCTCAGGGGGCGGTTTATACGAGCAGTACTTC. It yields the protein CASSSGGGLYEQYF.

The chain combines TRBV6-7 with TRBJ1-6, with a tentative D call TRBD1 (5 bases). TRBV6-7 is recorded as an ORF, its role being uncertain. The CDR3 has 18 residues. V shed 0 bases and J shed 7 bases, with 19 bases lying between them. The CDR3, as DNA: TGTGCCAGCAGTTACTCGAGACGGAGGGGTCGGAGGAATTCACCCCTCCACTTT. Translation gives CASSYSRRRGRRNSPLHF.

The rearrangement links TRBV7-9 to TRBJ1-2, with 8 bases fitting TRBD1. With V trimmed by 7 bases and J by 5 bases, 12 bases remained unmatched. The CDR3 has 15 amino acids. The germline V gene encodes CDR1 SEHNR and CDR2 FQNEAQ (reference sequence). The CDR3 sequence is CASTSDRDFVYGYTF. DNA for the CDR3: TGTGCCAGCACCTCGGACAGGGATTTTGTTTATGGCTACACCTTC. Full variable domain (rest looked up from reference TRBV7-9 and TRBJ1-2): DTGVSQNPRHKITKRGQNVTFRCDPISEHNRLYWYRQTLGQGPEFLTYFQNEAQLEKSRLLSDRFSAERPKGSFSTLEIQRTEQGDSAMYLCASTSDRDFVYGYTFGSGTRLTVV.

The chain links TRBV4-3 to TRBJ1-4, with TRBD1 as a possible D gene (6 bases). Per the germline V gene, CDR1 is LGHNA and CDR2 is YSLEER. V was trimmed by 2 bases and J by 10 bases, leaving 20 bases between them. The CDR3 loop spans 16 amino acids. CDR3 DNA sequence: TGCGCCAGCAGCCAACAAGGGTCAGGGGTAGCGGGAAAACTGTTTTTT. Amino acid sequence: CASSQQGSGVAGKLFF.

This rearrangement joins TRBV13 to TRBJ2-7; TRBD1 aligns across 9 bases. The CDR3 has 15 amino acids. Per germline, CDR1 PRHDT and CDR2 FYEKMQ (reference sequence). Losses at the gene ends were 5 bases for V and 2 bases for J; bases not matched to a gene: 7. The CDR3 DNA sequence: TGTGCCAGCAGCGCCGGGACAGGGATTACCTACGAGCAGTACTTC. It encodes CASSAGTGITYEQYF. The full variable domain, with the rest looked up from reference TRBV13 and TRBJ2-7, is AAGVIQSPRHLIKEKRETATLKCYPIPRHDTVYWYQQGPGQDPQFLISFYEKMQSDKGSIPDRFSAQQFSDYHSELNMSSLELGDSALYFCASSAGTGITYEQYFGPGTRLTVT.

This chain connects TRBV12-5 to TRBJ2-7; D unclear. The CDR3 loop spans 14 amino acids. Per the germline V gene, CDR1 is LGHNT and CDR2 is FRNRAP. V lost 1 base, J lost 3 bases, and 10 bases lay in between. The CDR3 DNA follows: TGTGCTAGTGGTTTGGCGCCTAACCGCTACGAGCAGTACTTC. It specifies CASGLAPNRYEQYF.

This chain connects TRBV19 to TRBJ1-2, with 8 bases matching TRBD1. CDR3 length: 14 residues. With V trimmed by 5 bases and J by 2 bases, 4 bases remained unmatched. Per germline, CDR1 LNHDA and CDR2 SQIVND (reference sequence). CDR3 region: CASSSGQGNYGYTF. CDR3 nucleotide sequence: TGTGCCAGTAGTTCCGGACAGGGAAACTATGGCTACACCTTC.

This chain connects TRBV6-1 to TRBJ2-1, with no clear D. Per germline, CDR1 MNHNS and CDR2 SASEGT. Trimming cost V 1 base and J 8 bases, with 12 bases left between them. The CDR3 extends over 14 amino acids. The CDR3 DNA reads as TGTGCCAGCAGTGAAGATCCCTACTTGCATGAGCAGTTCTTC. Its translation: CASSEDPYLHEQFF.

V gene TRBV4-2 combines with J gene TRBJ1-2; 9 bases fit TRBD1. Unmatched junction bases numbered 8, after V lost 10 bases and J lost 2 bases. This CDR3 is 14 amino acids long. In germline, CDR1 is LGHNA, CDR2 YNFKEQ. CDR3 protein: CAIKGTGTNYGYTF. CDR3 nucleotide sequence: TGTGCCATCAAGGGGACAGGGACGAACTATGGCTACACCTTC.

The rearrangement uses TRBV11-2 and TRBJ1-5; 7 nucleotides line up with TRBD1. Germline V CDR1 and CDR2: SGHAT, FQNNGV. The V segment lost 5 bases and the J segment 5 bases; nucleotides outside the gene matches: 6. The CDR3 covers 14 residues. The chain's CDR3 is CASSQTGTYQPQHF. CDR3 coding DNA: TGTGCCAGCAGCCAGACAGGGACCTATCAGCCCCAGCATTTT.

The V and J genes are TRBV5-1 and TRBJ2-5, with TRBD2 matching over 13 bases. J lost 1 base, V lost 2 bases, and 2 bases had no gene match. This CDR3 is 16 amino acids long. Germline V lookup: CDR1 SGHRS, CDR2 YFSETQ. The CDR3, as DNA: TGCGCCAGCAGCTTTGGGACTAGCGGGACCCAAGAGACCCAGTACTTC. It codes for CASSFGTSGTQETQYF.

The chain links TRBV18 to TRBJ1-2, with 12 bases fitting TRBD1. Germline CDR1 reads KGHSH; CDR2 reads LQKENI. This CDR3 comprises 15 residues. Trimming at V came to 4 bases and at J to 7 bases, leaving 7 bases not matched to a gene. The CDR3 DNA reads TGTGCCAGCTCACTTCCAGGGACAGGGGGCCTTGGCTACACCTTC. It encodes CASSLPGTGGLGYTF.

The CDR3 is CASSPWSDRGAGELFF. DNA of the CDR3: TGCGCCAGCAGCCCATGGTCGGACAGGGGGGCCGGGGAGCTGTTTTTT. The chain uses TRBV4-3 and TRBJ2-2; 10 bases agree with TRBD1. CDR1 and CDR2 (germline): LGHNA, YSLEER. The V gene end was trimmed by 4 bases and the J gene end by 6 bases; junction bases not matched to a gene: 8. The CDR3 covers 16 residues.

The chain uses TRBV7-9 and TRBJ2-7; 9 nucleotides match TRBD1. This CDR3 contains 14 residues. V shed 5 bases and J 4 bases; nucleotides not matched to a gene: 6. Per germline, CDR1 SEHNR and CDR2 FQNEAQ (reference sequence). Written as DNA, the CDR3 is TGTGCCAGCAGCCCAGACAGGGGGAGATACGAGCAGTACTTC. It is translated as CASSPDRGRYEQYF. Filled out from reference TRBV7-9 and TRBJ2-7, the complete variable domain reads DTGVSQNPRHKITKRGQNVTFRCDPISEHNRLYWYRQTLGQGPEFLTYFQNEAQLEKSRLLSDRFSAERPKGSFSTLEIQRTEQGDSAMYLCASSPDRGRYEQYFGPGTRLTVT.

The DNA for the CDR3 is TGTGCCAGCAGTTTGACAGGGATGTATGGCAATCAGCCCCAGCATTTT. Translated, it gives CASSLTGMYGNQPQHF. V is TRBV6-5 and J is TRBJ1-5; 7 bases are shared with TRBD1. The CDR3 sequence is 16 residues long. The germline V gene has CDR1 MNHEY and CDR2 SVGAGI. Losses at the gene ends were 4 bases for V and 2 bases for J; bases not matched to a gene: 8.

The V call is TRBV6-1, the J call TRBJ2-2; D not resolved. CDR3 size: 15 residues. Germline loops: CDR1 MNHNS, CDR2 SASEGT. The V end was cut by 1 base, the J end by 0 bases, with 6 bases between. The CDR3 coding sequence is TGTGCCAGCAGTGAAGAACTCACGAACACCGGGGAGCTGTTTTTT. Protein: CASSEELTNTGELFF.

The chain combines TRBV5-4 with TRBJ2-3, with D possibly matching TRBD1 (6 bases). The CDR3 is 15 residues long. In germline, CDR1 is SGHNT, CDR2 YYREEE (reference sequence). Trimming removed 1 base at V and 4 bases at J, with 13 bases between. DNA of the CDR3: TGTGCCAGCAGCTTGTCGGCAGGGGTGTCAGATACGCAGTATTTT. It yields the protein CASSLSAGVSDTQYF.

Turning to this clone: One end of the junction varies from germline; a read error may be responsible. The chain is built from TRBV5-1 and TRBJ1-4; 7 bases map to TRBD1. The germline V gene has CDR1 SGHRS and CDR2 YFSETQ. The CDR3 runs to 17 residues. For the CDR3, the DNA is TGCGCCAGCAGTTTGGGACAGATGTATCGGGTAAATGAAAAACTGTTTTTT. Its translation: CASSLGQMYRVNEKLFF. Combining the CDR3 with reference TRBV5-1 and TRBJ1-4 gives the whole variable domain KAGVTQTPRYLIKTRGQQVTLSCSPISGHRSVSWYQQTPGQGLQFLFEYFSETQRNKGNFPGRFSGRQFSNSRSEMNVSTLELGDSALYLCASSLGQMYRVNEKLFFGSGTQLSVL.

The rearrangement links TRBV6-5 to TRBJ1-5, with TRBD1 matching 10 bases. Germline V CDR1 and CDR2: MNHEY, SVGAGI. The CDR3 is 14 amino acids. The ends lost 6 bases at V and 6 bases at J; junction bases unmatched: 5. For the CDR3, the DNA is TGTGCCAGCAGGCTGAGGACAGGGGGTCAGCCCCAGCATTTT. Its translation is CASRLRTGGQPQHF.